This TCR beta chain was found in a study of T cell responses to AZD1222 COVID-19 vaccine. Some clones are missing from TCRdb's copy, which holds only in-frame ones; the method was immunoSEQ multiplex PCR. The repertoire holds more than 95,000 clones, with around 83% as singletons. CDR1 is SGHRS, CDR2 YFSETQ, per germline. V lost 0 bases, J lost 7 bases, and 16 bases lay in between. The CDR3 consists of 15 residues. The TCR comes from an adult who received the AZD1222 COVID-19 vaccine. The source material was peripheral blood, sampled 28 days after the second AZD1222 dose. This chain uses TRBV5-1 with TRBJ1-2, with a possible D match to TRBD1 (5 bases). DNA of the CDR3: TGCGCCAGCAGCTTGGCCGGGACCCCGAGAGGTGGCTACACCTTC. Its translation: CASSLAGTPRGGYTF.